This entry features one T cell receptor beta chain sequence. The data were taken from a study of blood T cell repertoires in COVID-19. Recovered participants had two consecutive negative NP/OP PCR tests, healthcare professional clearance, or symptom resolution. The CDR3 is 15 amino acids. The V gene's germline CDR1 is MRHNA and CDR2 SNTAGT. J lost 2 bases, V lost 3 bases, and 4 bases had no gene match. The repertoire was sequenced with immunoSEQ multiplex PCR; TCRdb's copy has only in-frame clones and lacks some. The sample carries roughly 190,000 clones, approximately 89% recorded once. The specimen was PBMCs or T cells enriched from blood (not recorded which). The receptor comes from a young woman who had recovered from COVID-19. The J gene is TRBJ1-5, the V gene TRBV6-4; 7 nucleotides align to TRBD1. The CDR3 region is CASSETGEGNQPQHF. The CDR3 DNA is TGTGCCAGCAGTGAAACAGGGGAGGGCAATCAGCCCCAGCATTTT.